This T cell receptor beta chain was documented in a study of post-analysis software for immune sequencing data. A remark on this clonotype: Its antigen is as yet unknown.

The authors incorporated unique molecular identifiers into the TCR beta cDNA libraries. Starting from approximately 0.95 to 9.8 million T cells, the study yielded roughly 0.5 million cDNA molecules. TCRdb re-analysed the PCR reads in MiXCR, keeping a single row per CDR3 protein. The sample contains roughly 400,000 distinct CDR3 sequences, about 39% of which appear only once. The CDR3 runs to 14 residues. Germline loops: CDR1 SGHAT, CDR2 FQNNGV. Trimming cost V 5 bases and J 7 bases, with 15 bases left between them. Notes on the study in general: Under the F measure, samples that were prepared in one batch clustered strongly together. The five TRBV segments detected at higher frequency in patients than in controls included TRBV5-6, TRBV5-1 and TRBV20-1. Significantly lower normalized Chao1 diversity was seen in multiple sclerosis patients than in controls.

The chain is built from TRBV11-2 and TRBJ1-5; TRBD1 is a possible D gene (6 bases). Sample: blood. The receptor's source is a girl aged 2 to 9 with multiple sclerosis. CDR3 sequence reads: CASSQNTGAQPQHF. The CDR3 region has the DNA TGTGCCAGCAGCCAAAACACGGGGGCCCAGCCCCAGCATTTT.